Listed below are T cell receptor beta chains from one sample, sequenced in a study of Ad26.COV2.S vaccination and SARS-CoV-2 variants. Data came from immunoSEQ multiplex PCR; TCRdb stores just in-frame clones and leaves some out. The repertoire has some 180,000 clones, roughly 87% of them found once; the top ten carry approximately 6%. The source material was peripheral blood, sampled after recovery from COVID-19. These receptors were obtained from a human donor who had recovered from COVID-19. The CDR3 runs from the conserved cysteine through the conserved F or W. D genes are given only for firm matches. A clone size is listed for some rows: how often the clone was seen (once, few, many), or a class if it is expanded.

D: -; size: -; J: TRBJ1-2; V: TRBV15; DNA: TGTGCCACCAGCAGAGATAGTCCCAGGGGTGGGTATGGCTACACCTTC; CDR3: CATSRDSPRGGYGYTF
D: TRBD1; size: -; J: TRBJ1-5; V: TRBV10-3; DNA: TGTGCCAGCGGGCAGGGGGTTGGTCAGCCCCAGCATTTT; CDR3: CASGQGVGQPQHF
D: -; size: -; J: TRBJ2-5; V: TRBV19; DNA: TGTGCCAGTAGTATCTCGCGCAGGTACCAAGAGACCCAGTACTTC; CDR3: CASSISRRYQETQYF
D: -; size: -; J: TRBJ1-2; V: TRBV29-1; DNA: TGCAGCGTTGATCCGATTAACTATGGCTACACCTTC; CDR3: CSVDPINYGYTF
D: -; size: -; J: TRBJ2-5; V: TRBV3-1/TRBV3-2; DNA: TGTGCCAGCAGCCAAGACCCCCACGCTGGGGCCCAGTACTTC; CDR3: CASSQDPHAGAQYF
D: -; size: once; J: TRBJ1-4; V: TRBV27; DNA: TGTGCCAGCACAAGGACGGGGGATGAAAAACTGTTTTTT; CDR3: CASTRTGDEKLFF
D: TRBD2; size: -; J: TRBJ2-1; V: TRBV13; DNA: TGTGCCAGCAGCCGTCCCCCCTGGACGGGGCGGGGGGGCAGCTCCTACAATGAGCAGTTCTTC; CDR3: CASSRPPWTGRGGSSYNEQFF
D: TRBD1; size: -; J: TRBJ2-1; V: TRBV11-2; DNA: TGTGCCAGCAGCTTGGGGCAGGGGGTCGGTGAGCAGTTCTTC; CDR3: CASSLGQGVGEQFF
D: TRBD1; size: -; J: TRBJ1-4; V: TRBV14; DNA: TGTGCCAGCAGCCACCAGGGGGGAGAACTGTTTTTT; CDR3: CASSHQGGELFF
D: -; size: -; J: TRBJ1-2; V: TRBV7-8; DNA: TGTGCCAGCAGCTTAGGGCGAGGCTACACCTTC; CDR3: CASSLGRGYTF
D: -; size: -; J: TRBJ2-3; V: TRBV13; DNA: TGTGCCAGCAGCTTTAATGGGGATACAGATACGCAGTATTTT; CDR3: CASSFNGDTDTQYF
D: TRBD1; size: once; J: TRBJ2-2; V: TRBV7-9; DNA: TGTGCCAGTCTAAAGAGGGGGCCGAACACCGGGGAGCTGTTTTTT; CDR3: CASLKRGPNTGELFF
D: -; size: -; J: TRBJ2-1; V: TRBV12-3/TRBV12-4; DNA: TGTGCCAGCAGGACCTCCCGCGGAGGTGAGCAGTTCTTC; CDR3: CASRTSRGGEQFF
D: -; size: -; J: TRBJ1-1; V: TRBV27; DNA: TGTGCCAGCAGTTGGGCGGGCCCGAACACTGAAGCTTTCTTT; CDR3: CASSWAGPNTEAFF
D: -; size: -; J: TRBJ2-5; V: TRBV15; DNA: TGTGCCACCAGCAGGGGCCTTGGAGGGGAAGAGACCCAGTACTTC; CDR3: CATSRGLGGEETQYF
D: -; size: few; J: TRBJ1-2; V: TRBV28; DNA: TGTGCCAGCAGTCTTCTCCCAGGGGCTCTCGATGGCTACACCTTC; CDR3: CASSLLPGALDGYTF
D: -; size: -; J: TRBJ2-1; V: TRBV25-1; DNA: TGTGCCAGTGCCCTAGGCTACAATGAGCAGTTCTTC; CDR3: CASALGYNEQFF
D: -; size: few; J: TRBJ2-5; V: TRBV24-1; DNA: TGTGCCACCAGTGATTTGAGGGAAGGGGCAGGCAACTACCAAGAGACCCAGTACTTC; CDR3: CATSDLREGAGNYQETQYF